Following are 5 T cell receptor beta chains from one sample sequenced in a study of shared clonotypes between healthy human individuals (dated by TCRdb to 2018 to 2021). The method was the immunoSEQ multiplex PCR assay. TCRdb provides this immuneACCESS table in a form limited to in-frame rearrangements. Some clones are lacking; in checked studies, under half of them reflect an unresolved V gene, and why the rest are absent is not known. The sample records 150,000 to 200,000 clones, approximately 92% of which are singletons. Roughly 0.07% of the sample is taken by the ten largest. Sequencing input: naive CD4+ T cells sorted from blood. The sample's cell subset or site label, decoded: CD45RA+ positively selected. These receptors originate from a woman aged 25 to 39 in good health.

The rearrangement joins TRBV12-2 to TRBJ2-5; no check of the table's D call, TRBD2, against the DNA was made. TRBV12-2 corresponds to a pseudogene. The CDR3 has 20 residues. DNA for the CDR3: TGTGCAAGTCGCGCCTTGACTAGCGGGAGGACCCGAATGTCCCAAGAGACCCAGTACTTC. Translated: CASRALTSGRTRMSQETQYF.

This clone turned up a few times. The chain couples TRBV27 to TRBJ2-7; 11 bases agree with TRBD2. V was clipped by 4 bases and J by 3 bases; unmatched bases: 8. The CDR3 runs 16 residues. CDR1 MNHEY and CDR2 SMNVEV come from the germline V gene (reference sequence). In DNA form, the CDR3 reads TGTGCCAGCAGTTCCTCCGGGACTAGCGGATACTACGAGCAGTACTTC. It translates to CASSSSGTSGYYEQYF.

The chain combines TRBV5-5 with TRBJ1-5; possible D gene TRBD1, 6 bases. CDR3 size: 13 residues. The germline V gene has CDR1 SGHKS and CDR2 YYEKEE (reference sequence). V shed 6 bases and J shed 4 bases, with 11 bases lying between them. The CDR3 DNA reads TGTGCCAGCAATCCAGGGGAGAATCAGCCCCAGCATTTT. It encodes CASNPGENQPQHF.

J is TRBJ2-3 and V is TRBV28; D is perhaps TRBD2 (5 bases). Per germline, CDR1 MDHEN and CDR2 SYDVKM. This CDR3 spans 13 amino acids. With 4 bases removed from V and 2 bases from J, the gap between germline ends came to 7 bases. In DNA, the CDR3 is TGTGCCAGCAGTTCGGGGTCCACAGATACGCAGTATTTT. This sequence encodes CASSSGSTDTQYF. Drawing the rest from reference TRBV28 and TRBJ2-3, the complete variable domain is DVKVTQSSRYLVKRTGEKVFLECVQDMDHENMFWYRQDPGLGLRLIYFSYDVKMKEKGDIPEGYSVSREKKERFSLILESASTNQTSMYLCASSSGSTDTQYFGPGTRLTVL.

The rearrangement joins TRBV5-6 to TRBJ2-5; tentatively, D is TRBD1 (7 bases). Per germline, CDR1 SGHDT and CDR2 YYEEEE. The V gene lost 1 base and the J gene lost 5 bases, with 9 bases spanning the gap. This CDR3 is 13 amino acids long. For the CDR3, the DNA is TGTGCCAGCAGCTTGTCAGGGGGGGAGACCCAGTACTTC. This translates into CASSLSGGETQYF.